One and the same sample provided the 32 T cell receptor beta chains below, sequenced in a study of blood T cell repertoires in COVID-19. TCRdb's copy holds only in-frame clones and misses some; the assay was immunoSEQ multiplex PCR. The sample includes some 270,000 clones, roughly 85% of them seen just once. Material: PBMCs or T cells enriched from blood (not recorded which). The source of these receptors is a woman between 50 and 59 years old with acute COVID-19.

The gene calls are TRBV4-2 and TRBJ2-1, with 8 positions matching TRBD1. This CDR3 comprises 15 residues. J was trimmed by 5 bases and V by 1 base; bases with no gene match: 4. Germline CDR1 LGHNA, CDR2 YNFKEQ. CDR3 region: CASSQGEDRDNEQFF. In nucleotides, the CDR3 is TGTGCCAGCAGCCAAGGGGAGGACAGGGACAATGAGCAGTTCTTC.

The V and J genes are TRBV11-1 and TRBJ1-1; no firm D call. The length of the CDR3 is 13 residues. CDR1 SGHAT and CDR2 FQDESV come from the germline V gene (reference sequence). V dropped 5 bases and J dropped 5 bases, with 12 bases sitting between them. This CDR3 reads CASSREEETEAFF. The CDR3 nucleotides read TGTGCCAGCAGCCGGGAGGAGGAGACTGAAGCTTTCTTT.

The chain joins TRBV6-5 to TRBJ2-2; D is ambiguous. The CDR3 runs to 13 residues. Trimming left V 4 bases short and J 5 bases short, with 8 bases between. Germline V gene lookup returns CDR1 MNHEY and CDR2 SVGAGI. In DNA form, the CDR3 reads TGTGCCAGCAGTTTCCCTAGTACCGGGGAGCTGTTTTTT. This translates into CASSFPSTGELFF.

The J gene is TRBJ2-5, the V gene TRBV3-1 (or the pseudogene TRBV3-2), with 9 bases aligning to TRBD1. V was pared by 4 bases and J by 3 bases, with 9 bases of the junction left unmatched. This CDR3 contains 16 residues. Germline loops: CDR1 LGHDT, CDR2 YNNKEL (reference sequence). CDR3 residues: CASSRLRDRAEETQYF. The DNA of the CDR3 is TGTGCCAGCAGCCGACTCCGGGACAGGGCGGAAGAGACCCAGTACTTC.

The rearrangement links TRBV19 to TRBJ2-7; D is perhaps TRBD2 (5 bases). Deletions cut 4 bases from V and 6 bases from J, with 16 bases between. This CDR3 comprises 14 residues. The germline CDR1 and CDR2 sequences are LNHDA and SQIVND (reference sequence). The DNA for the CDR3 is TGTGCCAGTAGTACCCCGGGCGGGCCTAGCGAGCAGTACTTC. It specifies CASSTPGGPSEQYF.

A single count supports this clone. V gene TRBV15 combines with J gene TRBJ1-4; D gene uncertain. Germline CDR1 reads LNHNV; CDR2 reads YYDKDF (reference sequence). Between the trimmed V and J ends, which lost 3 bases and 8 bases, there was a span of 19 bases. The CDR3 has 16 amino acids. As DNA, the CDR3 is TGTGCCACCAGCAGCCCCTCGGGCGGGGTGGCCGAAAAACTGTTTTTT. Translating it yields CATSSPSGGVAEKLFF.

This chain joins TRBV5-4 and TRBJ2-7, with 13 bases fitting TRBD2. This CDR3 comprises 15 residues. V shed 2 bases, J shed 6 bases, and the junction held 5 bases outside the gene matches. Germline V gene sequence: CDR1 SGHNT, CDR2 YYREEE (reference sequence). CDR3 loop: CASSLALAGGTEQYF. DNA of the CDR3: TGTGCCAGCAGCTTAGCACTAGCGGGGGGGACCGAGCAGTACTTC. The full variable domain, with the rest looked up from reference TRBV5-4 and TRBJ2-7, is ETGVTQSPTHLIKTRGQQVTLRCSSQSGHNTVSWYQQALGQGPQFIFQYYREEENGRGNFPPRFSGLQFPNYSSELNVNALELDDSALYLCASSLALAGGTEQYFGPGTRLTVT.

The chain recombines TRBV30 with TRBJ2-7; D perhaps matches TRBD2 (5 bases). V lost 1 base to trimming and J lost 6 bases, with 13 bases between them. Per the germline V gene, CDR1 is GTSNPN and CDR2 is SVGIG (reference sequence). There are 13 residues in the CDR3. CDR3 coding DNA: TGTGCCTGGAGTGCCGAGGGTAGGGCCGAGCAGTACTTC. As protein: CAWSAEGRAEQYF.

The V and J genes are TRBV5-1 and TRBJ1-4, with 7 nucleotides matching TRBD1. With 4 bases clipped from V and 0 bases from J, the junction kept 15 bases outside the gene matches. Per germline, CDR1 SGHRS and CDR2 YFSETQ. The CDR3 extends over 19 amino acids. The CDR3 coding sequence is TGCGCCAGCAGCCCCTGGACAGGAGTCTACTCGGCAACTAATGAAAAACTGTTTTTT. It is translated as CASSPWTGVYSATNEKLFF.

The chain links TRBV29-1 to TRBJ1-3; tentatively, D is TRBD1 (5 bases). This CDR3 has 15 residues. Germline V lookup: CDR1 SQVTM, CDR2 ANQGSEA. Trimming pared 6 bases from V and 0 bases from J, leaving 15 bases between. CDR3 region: CSVGDSPSSGNTIYF. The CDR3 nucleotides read TGCAGCGTCGGGGACTCCCCGAGCTCTGGAAACACCATATATTTT.

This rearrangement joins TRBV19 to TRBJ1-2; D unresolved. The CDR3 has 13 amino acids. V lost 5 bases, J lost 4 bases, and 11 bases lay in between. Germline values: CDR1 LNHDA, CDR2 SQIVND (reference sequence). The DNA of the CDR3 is TGTGCCAGTAGTGAGGCAGTATCCTATGGCTACACCTTC. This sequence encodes CASSEAVSYGYTF.

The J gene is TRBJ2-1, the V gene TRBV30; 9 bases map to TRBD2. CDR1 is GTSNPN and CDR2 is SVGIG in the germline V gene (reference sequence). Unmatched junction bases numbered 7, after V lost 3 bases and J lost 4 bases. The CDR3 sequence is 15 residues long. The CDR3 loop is CAWSPRGGGYNEQFF. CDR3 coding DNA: TGTGCCTGGAGCCCACGCGGGGGGGGTTACAATGAGCAGTTCTTC.

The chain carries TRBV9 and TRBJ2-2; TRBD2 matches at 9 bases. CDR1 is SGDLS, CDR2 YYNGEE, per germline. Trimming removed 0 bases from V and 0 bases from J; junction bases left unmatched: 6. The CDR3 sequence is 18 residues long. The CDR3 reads CASSVGGGGAPNTGELFF. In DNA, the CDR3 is TGTGCCAGCAGCGTAGGAGGCGGGGGGGCGCCGAACACCGGGGAGCTGTTTTTT. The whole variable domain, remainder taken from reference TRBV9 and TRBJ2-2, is DSGVTQTPKHLITATGQRVTLRCSPRSGDLSVYWYQQSLDQGLQFLIQYYNGEERAKGNILERFSAQQFPDLHSELNLSSLELGDSALYFCASSVGGGGAPNTGELFFGEGSRLTVL.

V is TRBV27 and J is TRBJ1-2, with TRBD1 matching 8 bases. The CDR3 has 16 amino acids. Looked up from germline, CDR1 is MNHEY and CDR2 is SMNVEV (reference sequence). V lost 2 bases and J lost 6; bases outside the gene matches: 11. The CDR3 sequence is CASSLSGQGKEDGYTF. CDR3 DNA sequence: TGTGCCAGCAGTTTAAGCGGACAGGGAAAGGAAGATGGCTACACCTTC.

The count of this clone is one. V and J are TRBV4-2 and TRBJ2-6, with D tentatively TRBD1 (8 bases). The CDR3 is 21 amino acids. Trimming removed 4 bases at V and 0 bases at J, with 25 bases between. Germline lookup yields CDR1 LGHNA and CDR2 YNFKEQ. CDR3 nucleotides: TGTGCCAGCAGCCGGACCCCGGGGGGCAGGGGGCATATCTCTGGGGCCAACGTCCTGACTTTC. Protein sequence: CASSRTPGGRGHISGANVLTF.

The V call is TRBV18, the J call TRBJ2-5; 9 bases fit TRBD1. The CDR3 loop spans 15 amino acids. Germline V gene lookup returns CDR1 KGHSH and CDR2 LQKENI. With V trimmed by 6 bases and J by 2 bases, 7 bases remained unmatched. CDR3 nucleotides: TGTGCCAGCTCTCCTAGAGGGACAGGGCAAGAGACCCAGTACTTC. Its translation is CASSPRGTGQETQYF.

CDR3 DNA sequence: TGTGCCAGCAGGCCGGACAGGGATCAGCCCCAGCATTTT. Its protein product is CASRPDRDQPQHF. The chain joins TRBV6-5 to TRBJ1-5, with TRBD1 matching over 8 bases. J was trimmed by 5 bases and V by 6 bases; bases with no gene match: 3. The CDR3 extends over 13 amino acids. Germline V gives CDR1 MNHEY, CDR2 SVGAGI.

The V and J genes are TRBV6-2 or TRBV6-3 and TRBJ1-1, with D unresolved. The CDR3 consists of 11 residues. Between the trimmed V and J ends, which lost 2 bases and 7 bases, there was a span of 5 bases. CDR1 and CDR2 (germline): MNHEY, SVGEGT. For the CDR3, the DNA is TGTGCCAGCAGTTACGGCAGTGAAGCTTTCTTT. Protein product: CASSYGSEAFF.

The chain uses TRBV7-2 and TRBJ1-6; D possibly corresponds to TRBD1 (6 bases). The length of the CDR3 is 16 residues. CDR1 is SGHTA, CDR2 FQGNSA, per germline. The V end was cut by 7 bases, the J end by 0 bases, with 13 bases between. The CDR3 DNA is TGTGCCAGCAACGGACAGCCGACCTCCTATAATTCACCCCTCCACTTT. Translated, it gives CASNGQPTSYNSPLHF.

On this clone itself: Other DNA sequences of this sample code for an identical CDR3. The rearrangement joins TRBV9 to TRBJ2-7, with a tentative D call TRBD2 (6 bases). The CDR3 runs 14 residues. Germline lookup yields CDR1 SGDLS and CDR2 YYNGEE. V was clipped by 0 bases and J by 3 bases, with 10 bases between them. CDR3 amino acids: CASSVAGGDYEQYF. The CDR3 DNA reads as TGTGCCAGCAGCGTAGCCGGCGGGGACTACGAGCAGTACTTC.

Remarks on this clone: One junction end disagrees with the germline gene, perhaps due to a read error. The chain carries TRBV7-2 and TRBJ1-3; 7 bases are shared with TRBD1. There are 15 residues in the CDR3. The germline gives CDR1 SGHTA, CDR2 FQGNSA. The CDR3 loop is CASSLALGQGNTIYF. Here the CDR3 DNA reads TGTGCCAGCAGCCTAGCCCTGGGACAGGGAAACACCATATATTTT.

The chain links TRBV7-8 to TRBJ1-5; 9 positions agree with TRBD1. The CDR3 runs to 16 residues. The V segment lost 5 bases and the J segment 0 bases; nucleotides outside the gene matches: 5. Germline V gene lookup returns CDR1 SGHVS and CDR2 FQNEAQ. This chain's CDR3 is CASSPWTGDSNQPQHF. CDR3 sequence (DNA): TGTGCCAGCAGCCCGTGGACAGGGGATAGCAATCAGCCCCAGCATTTT.

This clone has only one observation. The CDR3 here is CASTGSSTDTQYF. In nucleotides, the CDR3 is TGTGCCAGCACCGGTAGTAGCACAGATACGCAGTATTTT. This chain links TRBV5-4 with TRBJ2-3, with D unresolved. The CDR3 consists of 13 residues. Trimming removed 6 bases at V and 0 bases at J, with 8 bases between. Germline V gives CDR1 SGHNT, CDR2 YYREEE (reference sequence).

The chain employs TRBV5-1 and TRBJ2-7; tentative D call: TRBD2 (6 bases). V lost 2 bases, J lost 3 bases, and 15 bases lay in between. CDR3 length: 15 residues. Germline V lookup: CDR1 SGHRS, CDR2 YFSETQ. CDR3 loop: CASSLDTGGYYEQYF. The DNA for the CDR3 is TGCGCCAGCAGCTTAGACACCGGAGGGTACTACGAGCAGTACTTC.

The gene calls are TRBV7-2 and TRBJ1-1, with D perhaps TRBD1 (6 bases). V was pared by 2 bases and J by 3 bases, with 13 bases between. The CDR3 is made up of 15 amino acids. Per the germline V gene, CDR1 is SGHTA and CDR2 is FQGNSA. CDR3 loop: CASSLMGAGDTEAFF. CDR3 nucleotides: TGTGCCAGCAGCTTAATGGGGGCGGGGGACACTGAAGCTTTCTTT.

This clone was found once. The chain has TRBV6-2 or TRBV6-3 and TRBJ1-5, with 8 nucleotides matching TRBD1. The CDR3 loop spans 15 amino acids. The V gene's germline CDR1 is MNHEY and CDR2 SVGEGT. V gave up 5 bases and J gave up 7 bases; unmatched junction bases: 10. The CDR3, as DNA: TGTGCCAGCAGTACCGGATCAGGGGGCTGGCAGCCCCAGCATTTT. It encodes CASSTGSGGWQPQHF.

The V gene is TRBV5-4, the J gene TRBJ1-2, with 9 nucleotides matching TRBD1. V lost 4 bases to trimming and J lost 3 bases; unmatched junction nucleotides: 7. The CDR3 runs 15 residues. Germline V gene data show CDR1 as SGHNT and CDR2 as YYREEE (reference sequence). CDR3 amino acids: CASSPGQGWDYGYTF. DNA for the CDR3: TGTGCCAGCAGCCCGGGACAGGGTTGGGACTATGGCTACACCTTC.

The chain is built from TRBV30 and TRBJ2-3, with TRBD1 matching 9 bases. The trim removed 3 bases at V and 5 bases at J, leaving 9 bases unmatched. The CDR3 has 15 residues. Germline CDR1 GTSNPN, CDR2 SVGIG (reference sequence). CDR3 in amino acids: CAWRLRDRVKDTQYF. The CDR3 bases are TGTGCCTGGAGGCTCCGGGACAGGGTAAAAGATACGCAGTATTTT.

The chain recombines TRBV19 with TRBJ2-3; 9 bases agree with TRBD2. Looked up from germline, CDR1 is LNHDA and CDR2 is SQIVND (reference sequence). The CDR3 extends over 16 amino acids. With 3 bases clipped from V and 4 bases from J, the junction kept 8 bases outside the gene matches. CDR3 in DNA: TGTGCCAGTAGTATCTTCAGCGGGGGGCGCCCAGATACGCAGTATTTT. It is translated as CASSIFSGGRPDTQYF.

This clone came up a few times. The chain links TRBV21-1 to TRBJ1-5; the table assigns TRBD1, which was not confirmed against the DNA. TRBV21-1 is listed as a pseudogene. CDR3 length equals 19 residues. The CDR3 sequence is CASSKVNRVRAKGNQPQHF. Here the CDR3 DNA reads TGTGCCAGCAGCAAAGTGAACAGGGTAAGAGCTAAGGGCAATCAGCCCCAGCATTTT.

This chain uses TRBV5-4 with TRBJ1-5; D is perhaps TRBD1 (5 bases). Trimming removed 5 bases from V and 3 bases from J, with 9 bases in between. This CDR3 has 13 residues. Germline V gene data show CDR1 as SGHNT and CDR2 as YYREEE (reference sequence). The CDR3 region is CASSQGYNQPQHF. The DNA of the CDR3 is TGTGCCAGCAGTCAGGGTTACAATCAGCCCCAGCATTTT.

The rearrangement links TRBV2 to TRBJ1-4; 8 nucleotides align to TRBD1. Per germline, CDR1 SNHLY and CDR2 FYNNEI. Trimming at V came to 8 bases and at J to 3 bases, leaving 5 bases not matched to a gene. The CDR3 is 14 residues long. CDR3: CASLTGAANEKLFF. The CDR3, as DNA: TGTGCCAGCTTGACAGGGGCCGCTAATGAAAAACTGTTTTTT.